The clone carrying this T cell receptor (beta chain) is medium-sized by frequency. Synovial fluid was collected with matched peripheral blood from each patient with active arthritis. This sample is drawn from a study of synovial regulatory T cells in juvenile arthritis. Sequencing was performed with immunoSEQ multiplex PCR; in TCRdb, only in-frame clones are kept and a portion is missing. With over a thousand clones in the sample, the ten largest clones hold about a quarter. Germline CDR1 reads SGHRS; CDR2 reads YFSETQ. This CDR3 is 15 amino acids long. DNA is not recorded here. The source of this sequence is a donor between 2 and 29 years old with juvenile idiopathic arthritis. Sequencing was done on a sample of Treg cells from the synovium. The V call is TRBV5-1, the J call TRBJ2-5. CDR3 loop: CASSYGKGGRETQYF.